This T cell receptor (beta chain) emerged from a study of shared clonotypes between healthy human individuals. Only in-frame clones appear in the TCRdb table, and some are missing; sequencing was by immunoSEQ multiplex PCR. The repertoire includes roughly 2.2 million clones, about nine tenths of them detected once, and about 0.36% sits in the top ten. The germline V gene has CDR1 MDHEN and CDR2 SYDVKM. The length of the CDR3 is 15 residues. V trimming: 4 bases; J trimming: 5 bases; junction bases outside the gene matches: 6. V gene TRBV28 combines with J gene TRBJ1-4; 8 nucleotides line up with TRBD1. Material for sequencing was naive CD4+ T cells from PBMCs. Stated subset: CD45RA+ positively selected. The clonotype comes from a man younger than 35 in good health. Some clones in this sample may be carry-over from other donors' samples. CDR3 amino acids: CASSSIQGGNEKLFF. The CDR3 DNA sequence: TGTGCCAGCAGTTCCATACAGGGGGGGAATGAAAAACTGTTTTTT.